The sample holds a few counts of the clone carrying this TCR beta chain. As yet, its antigen is unknown. Unique molecular identifiers were used to barcode this TCRbeta library. Each CDR3 protein gets one entry after TCRdb re-called the PCR reads with MiXCR. The table lists approximately 220,000 distinct CDR3 sequences, approximately 17% of them singletons, with 40% to 50% in the top ten. These data originate in a study of T-cell reconstitution after alpha-beta-depleted transplantation in children. Trimming took 2 bases from V and 2 from J, leaving 21 bases between them. This CDR3 spans 18 amino acids. Germline assignment: CDR1 KGHSH and CDR2 LQKENI. Study-level results: A year post-transplant, T-cell counts and diversity derived mostly from newly produced T cells. Reports say that about two months after transplant, the alpha-beta T cells came out of several hundred graft clones that had expanded. Surviving recipient T cells and thymic progenitors underlay high day-60 TCRbeta diversity in some patients.

J is TRBJ2-5 and V is TRBV18; the D gene is possibly TRBD2 (6 bases). This clonotype originated in a male patient aged 2-10 years who had a stem cell transplant for acute lymphoblastic leukemia, so the T cells may come from the graft donor. The source was PBMCs, mostly from graft donor cells, collected 360 days after TCRalphabeta/CD19-depleted stem cell transplant. The CDR3 DNA reads as TGTGCCAGCTCACCAATGGACCTCAACCCTGGGGGGCAAGAGACCCAGTACTTC. This gives the protein CASSPMDLNPGGQETQYF.